The 11 T cell receptor beta chains below come from one sample, sequenced in a study of radiation and T cells in renal cell carcinoma. Libraries were prepared by immunoSEQ multiplex PCR; TCRdb keeps only in-frame clonotypes and omits some of them. The data contain several thousand clones, around 50% of them seen just once; the ten biggest clones take up about 19%. Treatment reported: 15 Gy SBRT to primary tumor, nephrectomy 4 weeks later. Sample: tumor tissue, taken from a patient whose treatment included radiotherapy and nephrectomy. These receptors all come from a man in his 60s with renal cell carcinoma.

This clone was counted only a few times. The chain combines TRBV21-1 with TRBJ1-1. TRBV21-1 is noted as a pseudogene. This CDR3 has 15 residues. The CDR3 protein is CASSKRCHSNTEAFF. DNA of the CDR3: TGTGCCAGCAGCAAAAGGTGCCATTCGAACACTGAAGCTTTCTTT.

The chain is built from TRBV7-2 and TRBJ2-3; maybe TRBD2 (6 bases). The germline gives CDR1 SGHTA, CDR2 FQGNSA. This CDR3 is built from 14 residues. V dropped 0 bases and J dropped 5 bases, with 9 bases sitting between them. CDR3: CASSLAGGGDTQYF. The CDR3 nucleotides read TGTGCCAGCAGCTTAGCGGGAGGAGGAGATACGCAGTATTTT.

The gene calls are TRBV19 and TRBJ2-7; 8 positions agree with TRBD2. Germline loops: CDR1 LNHDA, CDR2 SQIVND (reference sequence). This CDR3 comprises 15 residues. V was pared by 4 bases and J by 3 bases, with 8 bases of the junction left unmatched. The CDR3 here is CASSTDSGNVYEQYF. The DNA for the CDR3 is TGTGCCAGTAGTACAGATAGCGGGAACGTCTACGAGCAGTACTTC.

The chain carries TRBV6-5 and TRBJ1-2, with 11 bases aligning to TRBD1. This CDR3 region has 13 residues. J was trimmed by 8 bases and V by 5 bases; bases with no gene match: 4. CDR1 and CDR2 (germline): MNHEY, SVGAGI. Written as DNA, the CDR3 is TGTGCCAGCAGTGCGGGACAGGGGGGAGGCTACACCTTC. Translating it yields CASSAGQGGGYTF.

CDR3 sequence reads: CASSWVGEQYF. The CDR3 DNA is TGTGCCAGCTCCTGGGTCGGCGAGCAGTACTTC. The V and J genes are TRBV28 and TRBJ2-7; D unclear. With 8 bases removed from V and 6 bases from J, the gap between germline ends came to 11 bases. CDR3 length equals 11 residues. Germline CDR1 and CDR2: MDHEN and SYDVKM. The entire variable domain, with the rest obtained from reference TRBV28 and TRBJ2-7, is as follows: DVKVTQSSRYLVKRTGEKVFLECVQDMDHENMFWYRQDPGLGLRLIYFSYDVKMKEKGDIPEGYSVSREKKERFSLILESASTNQTSMYLCASSWVGEQYFGPGTRLTVT.

This clone occurred a few times. The CDR3 DNA sequence: TGTGCCAGCTCACCATCGATGGACAGTATGAACACTGAAGCTTTCTTT. Translated, it gives CASSPSMDSMNTEAFF. The chain has TRBV18 and TRBJ1-1; weak D call: TRBD1 (6 bases). The CDR3 loop spans 16 amino acids. Germline CDR1 and CDR2: KGHSH and LQKENI. Trimming cost V 2 bases and J 0 bases, with 13 bases left between them.

The J gene is TRBJ1-5, the V gene TRBV19; D call uncertain. The CDR3 is 14 amino acids. The germline CDR1 and CDR2 sequences are LNHDA and SQIVND (reference sequence). Trimming left V 1 base short and J 7 bases short, with 11 bases between. The CDR3 DNA is TGTGCCAGTAGTATAGCAGAGGGAGGACAGCCCCAGCATTTT. Translated, it gives CASSIAEGGQPQHF.

The sample holds one count of this clone. The gene calls are TRBV11-3 and TRBJ1-4; D perhaps matches TRBD1 (5 bases). V was pared by 4 bases and J by 7 bases, with 16 bases between. This CDR3 region has 15 residues. Germline CDR1 reads SGHNT; CDR2 reads YENEEA. This chain's CDR3 is CASSSHRRWGEKLFF. DNA for the CDR3: TGTGCCAGCAGCTCACACAGGAGGTGGGGTGAAAAACTGTTTTTT.

This sequence joins TRBV28 and TRBJ2-7; unclear D gene. V was cut by 2 bases and J by 3 bases, with 8 bases left in between. CDR1 is MDHEN and CDR2 is SYDVKM in the germline V gene. The CDR3 contains 13 residues. Here the CDR3 DNA reads TGTGCCAGCAGTTTAGGTTCGATCTACGAGCAGTACTTC. Its translation: CASSLGSIYEQYF.

J is TRBJ1-1 and V is TRBV6-6, with D perhaps matching TRBD1 (5 bases). The CDR3 has 14 amino acids. From germline, CDR1 is MNHNY and CDR2 SVGAGI (reference sequence). Trimming cost V 4 bases and J 0 bases, with 9 bases left between them. As DNA, the CDR3 is TGTGCCAGCAGTTCTTGGGGGTTGAACACTGAAGCTTTCTTT. Its protein product is CASSSWGLNTEAFF.

The CDR3 sequence: CASSGRQGSSYEQYF. For the CDR3, the DNA is TGTGCCAGCAGTGGTCGACAGGGGAGCTCCTACGAGCAGTACTTC. V usage is TRBV6-1 and J usage is TRBJ2-7; 8 nucleotides line up with TRBD1. The ends lost 4 bases at V and 0 bases at J; junction bases unmatched: 5. The CDR3 length is 15 residues. CDR1 is MNHNS, CDR2 SASEGT, per germline.